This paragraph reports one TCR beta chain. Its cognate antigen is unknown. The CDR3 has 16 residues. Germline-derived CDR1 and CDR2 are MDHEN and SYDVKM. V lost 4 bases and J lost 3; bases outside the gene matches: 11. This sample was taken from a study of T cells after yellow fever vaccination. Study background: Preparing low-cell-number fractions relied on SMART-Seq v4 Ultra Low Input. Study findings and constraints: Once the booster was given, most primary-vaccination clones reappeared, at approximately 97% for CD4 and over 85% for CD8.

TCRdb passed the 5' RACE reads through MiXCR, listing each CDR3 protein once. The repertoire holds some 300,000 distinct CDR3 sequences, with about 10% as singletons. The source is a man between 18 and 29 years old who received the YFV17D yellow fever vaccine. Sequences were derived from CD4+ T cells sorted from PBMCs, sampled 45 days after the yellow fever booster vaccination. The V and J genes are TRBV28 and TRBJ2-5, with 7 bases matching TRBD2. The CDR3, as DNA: TGTGCCAGCAGTTCCTGGGGAGGGAGAAGAGAAGAGACCCAGTACTTC. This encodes CASSSWGGRREETQYF.